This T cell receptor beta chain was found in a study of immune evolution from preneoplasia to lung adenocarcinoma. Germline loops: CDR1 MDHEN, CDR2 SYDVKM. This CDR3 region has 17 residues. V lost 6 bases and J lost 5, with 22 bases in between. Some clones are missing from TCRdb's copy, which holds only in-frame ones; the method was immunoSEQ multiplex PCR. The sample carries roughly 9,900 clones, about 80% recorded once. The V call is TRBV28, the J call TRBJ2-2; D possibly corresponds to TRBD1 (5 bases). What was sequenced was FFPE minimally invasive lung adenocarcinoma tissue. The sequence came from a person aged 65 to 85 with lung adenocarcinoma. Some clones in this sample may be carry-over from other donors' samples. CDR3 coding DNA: TGTGCCAGCAGCCCGTATAGGGGCGCGGTGGGAACCGGGGAGCTGTTTTTT. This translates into CASSPYRGAVGTGELFF.